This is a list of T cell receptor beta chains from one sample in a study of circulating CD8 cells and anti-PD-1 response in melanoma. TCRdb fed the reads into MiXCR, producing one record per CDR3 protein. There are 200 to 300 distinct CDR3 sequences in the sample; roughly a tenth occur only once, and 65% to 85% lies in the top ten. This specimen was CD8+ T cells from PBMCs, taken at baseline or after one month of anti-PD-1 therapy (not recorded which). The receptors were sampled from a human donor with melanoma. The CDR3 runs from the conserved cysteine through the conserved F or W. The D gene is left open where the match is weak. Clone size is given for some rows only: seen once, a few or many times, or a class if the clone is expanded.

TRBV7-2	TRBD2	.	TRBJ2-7	TGTGCCAGCAGCTTACTAGCGGGGGGCCACGAGCAGTACTTC	CASSLLAGGHEQYF
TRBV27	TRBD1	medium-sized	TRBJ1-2	TGTGCCAGCAGTTTGGACAGGGCCAACTATGGCTACACCTTC	CASSLDRANYGYTF
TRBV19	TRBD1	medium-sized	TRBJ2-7	TGTGCCACTCAACGGACAGGGGGGATCTACGAGCAGTACTTC	CATQRTGGIYEQYF
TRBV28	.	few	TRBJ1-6	TGTGCCAGCACCGCGCCTAGGGGTCCCCTCCACTTT	CASTAPRGPLHF
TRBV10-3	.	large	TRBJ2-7	TGTGCCATCCAGAGCTTCGGGGAGCAGAGGTACGAGCAGTACTTC	CAIQSFGEQRYEQYF
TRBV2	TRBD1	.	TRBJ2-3	TGTGCCAGCAGCCCTGTTGAAGGGGGCACAGATACGCGGTATTTT	CASSPVEGGTDTRYF
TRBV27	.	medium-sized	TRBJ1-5	TGTGCCAGCAGTTCGCGGGACTTCAATCAGCCCCAGCATTTT	CASSSRDFNQPQHF
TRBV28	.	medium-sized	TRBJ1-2	TGTGCCAGCAGTTTTCAGAATAGTAACTATGGCTACACCTTC	CASSFQNSNYGYTF
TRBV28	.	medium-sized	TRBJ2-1	TGTGCCAGCAGCCTGCCAGGGGTGCAGAATGAGCAGTTCTTC	CASSLPGVQNEQFF
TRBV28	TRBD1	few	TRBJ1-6	TGTGCCAGCAGTAATGAAAGACAGGGTGGTAATTCACCCCTCCACTTT	CASSNERQGGNSPLHF
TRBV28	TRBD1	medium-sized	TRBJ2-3	TGTGCCAGCAGCCTTGACAGGGTCGGCACAGATACGCAGTATTTT	CASSLDRVGTDTQYF
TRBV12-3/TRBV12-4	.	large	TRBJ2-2	TGTGCCAGCAGCTACAGGGAGGCCGGGGAGCTGTTTTTT	CASSYREAGELFF
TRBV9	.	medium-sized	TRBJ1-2	TGTGCCAGCAGCGTCGAAGAGAGGACTTACCTCTTC	CASSVEERTYLF
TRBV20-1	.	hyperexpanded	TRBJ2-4	TGCAGTGCTTCCCCCCCCAGGGACTTAGCCAAAAACATTCAGTACTTC	CSASPPRDLAKNIQYF
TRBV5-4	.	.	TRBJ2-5	TGTGCCAGCAGCTTGTTGGAGATCCAGTACTTC	CASSLLEIQYF
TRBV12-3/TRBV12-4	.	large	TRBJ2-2	TGTGCCAGCAGTTTAGGGACCGGGGAGCTGTTTTTT	CASSLGTGELFF
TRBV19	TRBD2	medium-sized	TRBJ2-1	TGTGCCAGTAGTATGGGACTAAGGAATGAGCAGTTCTTC	CASSMGLRNEQFF
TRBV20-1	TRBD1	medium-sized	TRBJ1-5	TGCAGTGCTAGTTTGGCGGACAGGGTGCGCCGTAGCAATCAGCCCCAGCATTTT	CSASLADRVRRSNQPQHF
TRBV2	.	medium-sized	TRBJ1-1	TGTGCCAGCAATCACGAGGGCTGGGACACTGAAGCTTTCTTT	CASNHEGWDTEAFF
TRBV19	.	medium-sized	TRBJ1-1	TGTGCCAGTAGTATAGGGAACACTGAAGCTTTCTTT	CASSIGNTEAFF
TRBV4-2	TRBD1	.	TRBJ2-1	TGTGCCAGCAGCCAAGACGGGACAGGGTATGACAATGAGCAGTTCTTC	CASSQDGTGYDNEQFF
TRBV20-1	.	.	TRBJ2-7	TGCAGTGCTAGTCCCTGGGCGCCGGAGGGGACCTACGAGCAGTACTTC	CSASPWAPEGTYEQYF
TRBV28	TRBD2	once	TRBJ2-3	TGTGCCAGCGGTTCGGGGGGAGGGAATCTCACAGATACGCAGTATTTT	CASGSGGGNLTDTQYF
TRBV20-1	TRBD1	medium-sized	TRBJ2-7	TGCAGTGCTAGAGGGACAGGACTTACCTACGAGCAGTACTTC	CSARGTGLTYEQYF
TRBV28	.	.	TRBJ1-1	TGTGCCAGCAGGGCCGACCTCCTCGAAGCTTTCTTT	CASRADLLEAFF
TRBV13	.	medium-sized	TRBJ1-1	TGTGCCAGCAGCCAAGATACTGAAGCTTTCTTT	CASSQDTEAFF
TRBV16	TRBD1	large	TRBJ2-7	TGTGCCAGCAGCCAGCTCAAAGCCGGGACAGGGAACGAGCAGTACTTC	CASSQLKAGTGNEQYF
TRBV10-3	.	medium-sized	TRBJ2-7	TGTGCCATCAGTGGGGCGGCGACATCTTCCTACGAGCAGTACTTC	CAISGAATSSYEQYF
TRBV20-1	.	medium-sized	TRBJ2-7	TGCAGTGCTAGAGATTCGGGCGGAAACTACGAGCAGTACTTC	CSARDSGGNYEQYF
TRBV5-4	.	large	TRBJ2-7	TGTGCCAGCAGCTCCTCGACAGATTTTGCGGTTTGGTACTTC	CASSSSTDFAVWYF
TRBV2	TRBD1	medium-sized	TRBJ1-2	TGTGCCAGTGACAGGGTCTATGGCTACACCTTC	CASDRVYGYTF
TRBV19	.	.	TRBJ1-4	TGTGCCAGTAGTATGGGACCCGGGACATCGATTAGCAACGAAAAACTGTTTTTT	CASSMGPGTSISNEKLFF
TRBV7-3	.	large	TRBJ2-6	TGTGCCAGCAGCTTACGGGGCTCGGCCGGGGCCAACGTCCTGACTTTC	CASSLRGSAGANVLTF
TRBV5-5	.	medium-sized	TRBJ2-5	TGTGCCAGCAGCCTAGAGGGCTACGGGACCCAGTACTTC	CASSLEGYGTQYF
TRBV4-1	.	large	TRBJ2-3	TGCGCCAGCAGCCCCTTCGCGGGGAGTACAGATACGCAGTATTTT	CASSPFAGSTDTQYF
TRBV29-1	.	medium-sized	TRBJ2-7	TGCAGCGTTGAATCGCAGGGTGGTGAGCAGTACTTC	CSVESQGGEQYF
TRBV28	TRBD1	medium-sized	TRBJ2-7	TGTGCCAGCAGTTTAGGACAGGGGACCCTCGGCGACGAGCAGTACTTC	CASSLGQGTLGDEQYF
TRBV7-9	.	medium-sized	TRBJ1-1	TGTGCCAGCAGCTTAGACAACACGAACACTGAAGCTTTCTTT	CASSLDNTNTEAFF
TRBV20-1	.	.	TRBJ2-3	TGCCCCGCTGATACATGGTCCACAGATACGCAGTATTTT	CPADTWSTDTQYF
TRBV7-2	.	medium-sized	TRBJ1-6	TGTGCCAGCAGCTTATACCCCCGGGCGGAGAGCTCCTATAATTCACCCCTCCACTTT	CASSLYPRAESSYNSPLHF
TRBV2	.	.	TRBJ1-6	TGTGCCAGCAACAGGGAGAAGGGGTATAATTCACCCCTCCACTTT	CASNREKGYNSPLHF
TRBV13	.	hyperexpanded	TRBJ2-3	TGTGCCAGCAGCTTTAGGTCCCATTGGGCAGATACGCAGTATTTT	CASSFRSHWADTQYF
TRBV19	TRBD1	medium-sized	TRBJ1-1	TGTGCCAGTAGCGCTGGACAGGCGGTATCCATGAACACTGAAGCTTTCTTT	CASSAGQAVSMNTEAFF
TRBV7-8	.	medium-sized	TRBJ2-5	TGTGCCAGCAGCTTAGGCGGGGGCTGGGAGACCCAGTACTTC	CASSLGGGWETQYF
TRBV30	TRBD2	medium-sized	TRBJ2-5	TGTGCCTGGAGTGCTAGCGGGAACCAAGAGACCCAGTACTTC	CAWSASGNQETQYF
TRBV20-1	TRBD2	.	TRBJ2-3	TGCAGTGCTAGCCTTTTAGCGGGGAGCACAGATACGCAGTATTTT	CSASLLAGSTDTQYF
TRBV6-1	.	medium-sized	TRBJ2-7	TGTGCCACCGAAAGGGGGGACGAGCAGTACTTC	CATERGDEQYF
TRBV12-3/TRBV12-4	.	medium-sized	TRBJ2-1	TGTGCCAGCAGTTTTGGGGGTAATGAGCAGTTCTTC	CASSFGGNEQFF
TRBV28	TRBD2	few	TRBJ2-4	TGTGCCAGCAGTTTATCCAGCGGGGGAGCCAAAAACATTCAGTACTTC	CASSLSSGGAKNIQYF
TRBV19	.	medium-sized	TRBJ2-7	TGTGCCAGTAGGCCAGGGCAGGGCTCCTACGAGCAGTACTTC	CASRPGQGSYEQYF
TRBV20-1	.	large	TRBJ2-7	TGCAGTGCTAGAGATCATGCCAGCCTCTCCTACGAGCAGTACTTC	CSARDHASLSYEQYF
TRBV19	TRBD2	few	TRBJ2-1	TGTGCCAGTAGTATATCGGGGGGGCCAAATGAGCAGTTCTTC	CASSISGGPNEQFF